These T cell receptor beta chains were read from a single sample in a study of OX40 agonist ivuxolimab in advanced cancers. Only in-frame clones appear in the TCRdb table, and some are missing; sequencing was by immunoSEQ multiplex PCR. The repertoire includes roughly 80,000 clones, about 86% of them detected once, and approximately 2% sits in the top ten. Here the sequenced sample was CD4+ or CD8+ T cells sorted from blood, taken in a trial of the OX40 agonist ivuxolimab. These receptors were obtained from an adult with an advanced solid tumor such as melanoma, head and neck, liver or kidney cancer. Each CDR3 is given with its conserved first and last residue. Fields, in order: J gene, V gene, D gene, clone size, CDR3 DNA, CDR3 protein. D genes are given only for firm matches. For some rows the clone size is stated as once, few or many, or as a class when expanded; others skip it.

TRBJ2-3,TRBV9,TRBD2,few,TGTGCCAGCAGCGGAGGCTATGGAACTAGCGGGAGGGCCCCAGATACGCAGTATTTT,CASSGGYGTSGRAPDTQYF
TRBJ1-1,TRBV27,.,.,TGTGCCAGCAGTCTGGGTGTTAGGTCTGAAGCTTTCTTT,CASSLGVRSEAFF
TRBJ1-1,TRBV6-5,.,.,TGTGCCAGCAGTTACCGTATTGAAGCAAACACTGAAGCTTTCTTT,CASSYRIEANTEAFF
TRBJ2-7,TRBV28,.,.,TGTGCCAGCAGTTTACGGGGAGGTGGGGAGCAGTACTTC,CASSLRGGGEQYF
TRBJ2-7,TRBV11-2,.,.,TGTGCCAGCAGCCTTTCGGGCGGCGAGCAGTACTTC,CASSLSGGEQYF
TRBJ2-7,TRBV7-6,TRBD1,once,TGTGCCAGCAGCTTACTGACAGGGGGCACCTACGAGCAGTACTTC,CASSLLTGGTYEQYF
TRBJ2-1,TRBV5-1,TRBD2,.,TGCGCCAGCACCATATCGAGGGTAGCGGGAGGCAATGAGCAGTTCTTC,CASTISRVAGGNEQFF
TRBJ1-2,TRBV27,.,.,TGTGCCAGCAGACCGAACGGAGGCTATGGCTACACCTTC,CASRPNGGYGYTF
TRBJ1-5,TRBV7-6,.,.,TGTGCCAGCAGGGGTAATCAGCCCCAGCATTTT,CASRGNQPQHF
TRBJ2-4,TRBV11-3,TRBD2,.,TGTGCCAGCAGCCGTACCTTGACTAGCGGGGGGGGAATGGCCAAAAACATTCAGTACTTC,CASSRTLTSGGGMAKNIQYF
TRBJ2-1,TRBV10-1,.,once,TGCGCCAGCAGTGAGAGTGGCAGGGTAAATGAGCAGTTCTTC,CASSESGRVNEQFF
TRBJ1-1,TRBV19,TRBD1,.,TGTGCCAGTAGTTATGGGACAGGGGCCATGAACACTGAAGCTTTCTTT,CASSYGTGAMNTEAFF
TRBJ1-2,TRBV29-1,.,.,TGCAGCGTTGAGCCACCGGAGGAGTTCTATGGCTACACCTTC,CSVEPPEEFYGYTF
TRBJ2-2,TRBV7-9,.,.,TGTGCCAGCATCATTCGGGACTCGAACACCGGGGAGCTGTTTTTT,CASIIRDSNTGELFF
TRBJ1-1,TRBV7-9,.,.,TGTGCCAGCAGCTCGGGGGGGAACACTGAAGCTTTCTTT,CASSSGGNTEAFF
TRBJ1-5,TRBV18,TRBD1,few,TGTGCCAGCTCACCGCAGGGGGCAGGTCAGCCCCAGCATTTT,CASSPQGAGQPQHF
TRBJ2-7,TRBV7-2,.,.,TGTGCCAGCAGCTTACAGGGAACCTACGAGCAGTACTTC,CASSLQGTYEQYF
TRBJ2-7,TRBV7-8,.,.,TGTGCCAGCAGCTTTACGGGACGGCCTTTCGGGCAGTACTTC,CASSFTGRPFGQYF
TRBJ1-4,TRBV19,.,.,TGTGCCAGTAACGTTGGAGGCGGGGGTGAAAAACTGTTTTTT,CASNVGGGGEKLFF
TRBJ2-5,TRBV5-4,.,.,TGTGCCAGCCAAGGGGGGGGGCAGGAGACCCAGTACTTC,CASQGGGQETQYF
TRBJ1-1,TRBV6-1,.,.,TGTGCCAGCAGAGAACAAATCGGACGTATTGAAGCTTTCTTT,CASREQIGRIEAFF
TRBJ1-1,TRBV29-1,.,once,TGCAGCGGGACGTTGAACACTGAAGCTTTCTTT,CSGTLNTEAFF
TRBJ1-5,TRBV10-2,.,.,TGCGCCAGCAGGGGGCCTTATAGCAATCAGCCCCAGCATTTT,CASRGPYSNQPQHF
TRBJ2-4,TRBV6-5,.,once,TGTGCCAGCAGCCGACCGGGGTTACAGAACATTCAGTACTTC,CASSRPGLQNIQYF
TRBJ1-3,TRBV6-5,.,.,TGTGCCAGCAGTTTCGGGAGCTCTGGAAACACCATATATTTT,CASSFGSSGNTIYF
TRBJ1-5,TRBV7-2,.,few,TGTGCCAGCAGCTTAGCACATGGGAAAGGAGACTATAGCAATCAGCCCCAGCATTTT,CASSLAHGKGDYSNQPQHF
TRBJ1-2,TRBV4-2,.,once,TGTGCCAGCAGCCAAGATATTACAGGGAGCGCTAACTATGGCTACACCTTC,CASSQDITGSANYGYTF
TRBJ1-6,TRBV5-5,.,.,TGTGCCAGCAGCCTTCAGGTCTTATGGTCACCCCTCCACTTT,CASSLQVLWSPLHF
TRBJ1-1,TRBV7-9,.,.,TGTGCCAGCAGCCTGGGGGGACACCCGAACACTGAAGCTTTCTTT,CASSLGGHPNTEAFF
TRBJ2-7,TRBV7-2,TRBD2,.,TGTGCCAGCAGCTTCACCCGGACTAGCGGGCACGAGCAGTACTTC,CASSFTRTSGHEQYF
TRBJ2-5,TRBV28,.,.,TGTGCCAGCAGTTTGGGTGTGGCAGAAGGAACTCAAGAGACCCAGTACTTC,CASSLGVAEGTQETQYF
TRBJ1-2,TRBV5-4,.,once,TGTGCCAGCAGCTTGGTGTCGTCAGCCGCGGCTAACTATGGCTACACCTTC,CASSLVSSAAANYGYTF
TRBJ2-5,TRBV5-6,.,.,TGTGCCAGCAGCTTATATCGGGGGGCTTGGGAGACCCAGTACTTC,CASSLYRGAWETQYF
TRBJ1-1,TRBV5-4,TRBD1,once,TGTGCCAGCGGTTGGGACAGGGTAACCACTGAAGCTTTCTTT,CASGWDRVTTEAFF
TRBJ1-4,TRBV7-9,.,few,TGTGCCAGCAGCTTAACGACCTGGGGAGAAAAACTGTTTTTT,CASSLTTWGEKLFF
TRBJ2-1,TRBV10-3,TRBD2,.,TGTGCCATCAGCCTAGCGGGAGGGCTAGGGAATGAGCAGTTCTTC,CAISLAGGLGNEQFF
TRBJ1-1,TRBV7-9,.,.,TGTGCCAGCAACTCCGGGCCTGAAGCTTTCTTT,CASNSGPEAFF
TRBJ2-1,TRBV7-8,TRBD2,.,TGTGCCATCCAGGCGGGACTAGCGGGAGGGCTAGCCAATGAGCAGTTCTTC,CAIQAGLAGGLANEQFF
TRBJ2-3,TRBV5-4,TRBD2,once,TGTGCCAGCAGCTTAGGGACTAGCGGGGGGGCGGATACGCAGTATTTT,CASSLGTSGGADTQYF
TRBJ2-3,TRBV7-2,TRBD2,.,TGTGCCAGCAGCTTCCTAGCGGGAGGTGGGAGGGGAGATACGCAGTATTTT,CASSFLAGGGRGDTQYF
TRBJ2-5,TRBV7-9,TRBD1,.,TGTGCCACAGGGACAGGGGGAGAGACCCAGTACTTC,CATGTGGETQYF
TRBJ2-2,TRBV29-1,TRBD2,once,TGCAGCGTTCGAGCGGGAGCGGTCGGGGAGCTGTTTTTT,CSVRAGAVGELFF
TRBJ1-1,TRBV19,.,once,TGTGCCAGTAGTATCAGGGGAACTGAAGCTTTCTTT,CASSIRGTEAFF
TRBJ1-2,TRBV2,TRBD1,.,TGTGCCAGCAGATCGACAGGGACCGGTTGGGGCTACACCTTC,CASRSTGTGWGYTF
TRBJ1-3,TRBV21-1,.,.,TGTGCCGGGGGGACAGGGCTTGGAGTCTCTGGAAACACCATATATTTT,CAGGTGLGVSGNTIYF
TRBJ1-1,TRBV28,.,few,TGTGCCAGCAGGTCCCACGGACCGTTGGGGACTGAAGCTTTCTTT,CASRSHGPLGTEAFF
TRBJ1-4,TRBV15,.,once,TGTGCCACCAGCAGAGATTGGCAGGGGCAGGGAAAACTGTTTTTT,CATSRDWQGQGKLFF
TRBJ1-5,TRBV30,.,once,TGTGCCTGGAGTACAAGGGCAGGGGTTAGCAATCAGCCCCAGCATTTT,CAWSTRAGVSNQPQHF
TRBJ2-5,TRBV6-1,.,.,TGTGCCAGCAGTGAAGAATTGGGACAACGGTGGGAGACCCAGTACTTC,CASSEELGQRWETQYF
TRBJ1-4,TRBV28,.,.,TGTGCCAGCAGTTCTCAGGGACCAACTAATGAAAAACTGTTTTTT,CASSSQGPTNEKLFF
TRBJ1-3,TRBV29-1,TRBD1,once,TGCAGCGCTCTCCTGACAGGGCGAAACACCATATATTTT,CSALLTGRNTIYF
TRBJ1-5,TRBV6-1,.,.,TGTGCCAGCAGTGGGGGACTAGATGGGCAGCCCCAGCATTTT,CASSGGLDGQPQHF
TRBJ1-5,TRBV4-1,.,.,TGCGCCAGCAGCCAAGTAAATCTAGTGGGCAATCAGCCCCAGCATTTT,CASSQVNLVGNQPQHF
TRBJ2-5,TRBV7-8,TRBD1,.,TGTGCCAGCAGCTTAATAGGGGGCGCGCTACAAGAGACCCAGTACTTC,CASSLIGGALQETQYF
TRBJ2-5,TRBV10-3,.,once,TGTGCCATCAGTGAGTCGGGATTCCAAGAGACCCAGTACTTC,CAISESGFQETQYF
TRBJ1-2,TRBV6-6,TRBD1,.,TGTGCCAGCAAACAAGGGGACAGTAACTATGGCTACACCTTC,CASKQGDSNYGYTF
TRBJ1-1,TRBV6-5,.,.,TGTGCCAGCAGTTGGATACCGATGTTGTCTGAAGCTTTCTTT,CASSWIPMLSEAFF
TRBJ2-4,TRBV30,.,few,TGTGCCTGGAGTGACAGCCTCAACGGCATTCAGTACTTC,CAWSDSLNGIQYF